The next 2 T cell receptor beta chains were all read from a single sample in a study of blood T cell repertoires in COVID-19. TCRdb's table, derived via immunoSEQ multiplex PCR, lists solely in-frame clones and lacks some. The table records about 130,000 clones, about 93% of them present only once. The sample taken for sequencing was peripheral blood. The receptors were sampled from a man aged 45-60 years with COVID-19, enrolled during active disease.

The chain links TRBV28 to TRBJ1-2; the D gene is possibly TRBD1 (6 bases). The CDR3 covers 13 residues. Germline V lookup: CDR1 MDHEN, CDR2 SYDVKM. V lost 0 bases and J lost 6, with 8 bases in between. The CDR3 loop is CASSLWAGDGYTF. The CDR3 DNA reads TGTGCCAGCAGTTTATGGGCAGGGGATGGCTACACCTTC.

The chain links TRBV28 to TRBJ1-2, with TRBD1 identical over 9 bases. CDR1 MDHEN and CDR2 SYDVKM come from the germline V gene. The trim removed 5 bases at V and 6 bases at J, leaving 4 bases unmatched. This CDR3 contains 13 residues. Here the CDR3 reads CASSRGTGHGYTF. The CDR3 region has the DNA TGTGCCAGCAGTAGAGGGACAGGGCATGGCTACACCTTC.